The 19 T cell receptor beta chains below come from one sample, sequenced in a study of long-term antiretroviral therapy in people with HIV. An immunoSEQ assay, version v3.0, was performed at survey level. Clones were read by immunoSEQ multiplex PCR, and TCRdb kept only the in-frame ones, dropping some. The sample shows 30,000 to 35,000 clones, about four fifths of them seen only once. This specimen was unsorted PBMCs, taken 0.4 years before starting antiretroviral therapy. Source of these receptors: a man aged 18 to 35 with HIV.

The V and J genes are TRBV7-9 and TRBJ2-5, with D possibly matching TRBD2 (5 bases). Looked up from germline, CDR1 is SEHNR and CDR2 is FQNEAQ (reference sequence). Trimming left V 3 bases short and J 1 base short, with 9 bases between. This CDR3 spans 14 amino acids. In nucleotides, the CDR3 is TGTGCCAGCAGCTTCGGGAACAGCCAAGAGACCCAGTACTTC. This encodes CASSFGNSQETQYF.

The chain couples TRBV6-5 to TRBJ1-2, with D possibly TRBD1 on 5 matching bases. The germline CDR1 and CDR2 sequences are MNHEY and SVGAGI. This CDR3 has 13 residues. V was shortened by 7 bases and J by 8 bases, with 17 bases between the two germline ends. CDR3 loop: CASTPGGGTGYTF. DNA of the CDR3: TGTGCCAGCACCCCAGGTGGAGGGACCGGCTACACCTTC.

The chain links TRBV4-1 to TRBJ1-2; no reliable D call. The germline V and J ends were trimmed by 0 bases and 9 bases, with 8 bases remaining between them. The CDR3 runs 12 residues. Germline assignment: CDR1 MGHRA and CDR2 YSYEKL. The CDR3 coding sequence is TGCGCCAGCAGCCAAGATGGATCTAGCTACACCTTC. The encoded protein is CASSQDGSSYTF.

The V call is TRBV5-1, the J call TRBJ2-7; no clear D gene. Trimming pared 0 bases from V and 2 bases from J, leaving 12 bases between. This CDR3 is 15 amino acids long. Germline loops: CDR1 SGHRS, CDR2 YFSETQ. DNA of the CDR3: TGCGCCAGCAGCTTGGTTCCGGGCACGACCTACGAGCAGTACTTC. It specifies CASSLVPGTTYEQYF.

A remark on this clone: Distinct nucleotide sequences in the sample also encode this CDR3. This chain's CDR3 is CASSPPSSNQPQHF. The CDR3 region has the DNA TGTGCCAGCAGTCCCCCGAGTAGCAATCAGCCCCAGCATTTT. V usage is TRBV28 and J usage is TRBJ1-5; no clear D gene. The V gene's germline CDR1 is MDHEN and CDR2 SYDVKM. Trimming removed 5 bases from V and 0 bases from J, with 8 bases in between. The CDR3 spans 14 residues.

The CDR3 loop reads CASSDSSYNEQFF. Here the CDR3 DNA reads TGTGCCAGCAGTGACAGCTCCTACAATGAGCAGTTCTTC. This chain uses TRBV6-1 with TRBJ2-1; D call uncertain. The V gene lost 3 bases and the J gene lost 0 bases, with 3 bases spanning the gap. Germline lookup yields CDR1 MNHNS and CDR2 SASEGT. The CDR3 is 13 residues long.

The chain recombines TRBV27 with TRBJ2-5; D gene uncertain. This CDR3 region has 13 residues. V was pared by 5 bases and J by 4 bases, with 11 bases between. Germline V gene sequence: CDR1 MNHEY, CDR2 SMNVEV (reference sequence). For the CDR3, the DNA is TGTGCCAGCAGTATCAATAGAGCAGAGACCCAGTACTTC. Amino acid sequence: CASSINRAETQYF.

This clone was counted between two and nine times. The gene calls are TRBV21-1 and TRBJ1-6; no DNA check was done on the table's D call, TRBD1. TRBV21-1 is a pseudogene locus. CDR3 size: 15 residues. The CDR3 DNA sequence: TGTGCCAGCAGCGCTCCGGGACAGGTTCGTTCACCCCTCCACTTT. It yields the protein CASSAPGQVRSPLHF.

V usage is TRBV7-9 and J usage is TRBJ2-1, with D maybe TRBD1 (5 bases). This CDR3 is built from 15 residues. V was trimmed by 6 bases and J by 0 bases, leaving 12 bases between them. Germline lookup yields CDR1 SEHNR and CDR2 FQNEAQ (reference sequence). In nucleotides, the CDR3 is TGTGCCAGCAGTCCAGGGTTCAGCTCCTACAATGAGCAGTTCTTC. Its protein is CASSPGFSSYNEQFF.

This chain uses TRBV7-9 with TRBJ1-5; D perhaps matches TRBD1 (6 bases). The CDR3 contains 13 residues. Per the germline V gene, CDR1 is SEHNR and CDR2 is FQNEAQ (reference sequence). V was cut by 1 base and J by 7 bases, with 8 bases left in between. DNA for the CDR3: TGTGCCAGCAGCTTAGGGGGGGGCCAGCCCCAGCATTTT. This codes for CASSLGGGQPQHF.

In this sample, this clone turned up once. The chain uses TRBV6-6 and TRBJ1-6, with 10 bases identical to TRBD1. Trimming removed 2 bases from V and 7 bases from J; junction bases left unmatched: 5. The CDR3 is 16 amino acids. Germline CDR1 MNHNY, CDR2 SVGAGI (reference sequence). CDR3: CASSYPRTGGNSPLHF. The CDR3 DNA sequence: TGTGCCAGCAGTTACCCCAGGACAGGGGGAAATTCACCCCTCCACTTT.

The rearrangement uses TRBV6-5 and TRBJ2-1; possible D gene TRBD1, 5 bases. Trimming took off 3 bases at V and 9 bases at J, with 12 bases between the two ends. The CDR3 runs 13 residues. CDR1 is MNHEY and CDR2 is SVGAGI in the germline V gene. In DNA, the CDR3 is TGTGCCAGCAGTTATTTACAGCAGGGTGAGCAGTTCTTC. Encoded protein: CASSYLQQGEQFF.

The chain is built from TRBV5-4 and TRBJ2-7; TRBD1 might be the D (6 bases). Germline CDR1 reads SGHNT; CDR2 reads YYREEE (reference sequence). The germline V and J ends were trimmed by 0 bases and 3 bases, with 10 bases remaining between them. This CDR3 has 14 residues. The CDR3 region has the DNA TGTGCCAGCAGCTTGGGAGGACAGTTCTACGAGCAGTACTTC. Translating gives CASSLGGQFYEQYF.

The rearrangement joins TRBV5-4 to TRBJ1-2, with D hard to call. The CDR3 runs to 14 residues. V lost 0 bases and J lost 3, with 9 bases in between. In germline, CDR1 is SGHNT, CDR2 YYREEE (reference sequence). DNA of the CDR3: TGTGCCAGCAGCTTGGTGGGTCAGGACTATGGCTACACCTTC. Amino acids: CASSLVGQDYGYTF.

The chain's CDR3 is CASSFRGNTEAFF. The DNA of the CDR3 is TGTGCCAGCAGCTTCAGAGGGAACACTGAAGCTTTCTTT. V usage is TRBV7-9 and J usage is TRBJ1-1; D gene unclear. The length of the CDR3 is 13 residues. From germline, CDR1 is SEHNR and CDR2 FQNEAQ (reference sequence). Trimming stripped 3 bases from V and 1 base from J, with 6 bases between.

This rearrangement joins TRBV29-1 to TRBJ2-1; D uncertain. V was trimmed by 4 bases and J by 0 bases, leaving 7 bases between them. Germline V lookup: CDR1 SQVTM, CDR2 ANQGSEA. CDR3 length equals 13 residues. CDR3: CSVGVSSYNEQFF. The CDR3 coding sequence is TGCAGCGTTGGGGTGAGCTCCTACAATGAGCAGTTCTTC.

V usage is TRBV11-1 and J usage is TRBJ1-2; D gene uncertain. Germline loops: CDR1 SGHAT, CDR2 FQDESV (reference sequence). This CDR3 is 14 amino acids long. With 5 bases removed from V and 4 bases from J, the gap between germline ends came to 14 bases. The CDR3 region has the DNA TGTGCCAGCAGCCCAGGCCGAAACAGCTATGGCTACACCTTC. It encodes CASSPGRNSYGYTF.

A few counts support this clone. CDR3 DNA: TGCGCCAGCAGCCCCCGGACAGGAAGTGTTTCCTATGGCTACACCTTC. Translation gives CASSPRTGSVSYGYTF. This rearrangement joins TRBV4-1 to TRBJ1-2; 7 bases line up with TRBD1. Trimming removed 4 bases from V and 4 bases from J; junction bases left unmatched: 12. CDR1 and CDR2 from the germline V gene are MGHRA and YSYEKL. This CDR3 is 16 amino acids long.

The rearrangement uses TRBV28 and TRBJ2-7; TRBD2 agrees at 8 bases. Germline loops: CDR1 MDHEN, CDR2 SYDVKM. The V segment lost 5 bases and the J segment 2 bases; nucleotides outside the gene matches: 14. This CDR3 is built from 17 residues. Here the CDR3 reads CASSPSGGLAETYEQYF. In nucleotides, the CDR3 is TGTGCCAGCAGTCCCTCGGGAGGGCTAGCGGAGACCTACGAGCAGTACTTC.